The subject of this entry is one T cell receptor (beta chain). Its antigen is still unknown. Qualities for individual bases were not recorded, and no much larger clone is one base off. Genomic DNA was extracted from sorted cells for sequencing of the TCRbeta CDR3 region. TCRbeta CDR3 regions were sequenced using the immunoSEQ Assay. Imported from immuneACCESS, the table was reduced by TCRdb to in-frame sequences with V and J called. These copies leave out some clones; in studies compared against another copy, an unresolved V gene accounts for under half, and the cause of the remainder is not known. Present in this sample are about 21,000 clones, about 70% of which were seen just once. About 30% of the sample is held by the ten biggest clonotypes. Patients with autoimmune disease history or receiving systemic immunosuppression were excluded from the trial. Peripheral blood for TCR sequencing was drawn from every dose cohort at baseline, at cycle 4 day 1 and at cycle 7 day 1. Samples were obtained from an open-label, multicenter, first-in-human phase I dose-escalation trial of ivuxolimab. Adults with locally advanced or metastatic melanoma, renal cell, hepatocellular, or head and neck squamous cell carcinoma were enrolled in the trial. CD4+ and CD8+ T cells were sorted separately from peripheral blood before TCR sequencing.

This sample is drawn from a study of OX40 agonist ivuxolimab in advanced cancers. Regarding the research as a whole: Ivuxolimab was an agonistic, fully human IgG2 monoclonal antibody directed against OX40 (CD134), a costimulatory receptor. Intravenous ivuxolimab was administered to patients every 2 weeks at six dose levels: 0.01, 0.1, 0.3, 1.5, 3 and 10 mg/kg. Of the 50 to 55 patients in dose escalation, about 20 had hepatocellular carcinoma, roughly 15 had melanoma, 9 had renal cell carcinoma and 9 had head and neck cancer. In the dose-escalation cohort, around four fifths of patients were male, and the mean age was approximately 64 years, with a range of roughly 23 to 85. Prior anti-PD-1, anti-PD-L1 or anti-CTLA-4 therapy was permitted, and checkpoint inhibitors had been received by about 37% of dose-escalation patients. Three dose-escalation patients achieved partial responses, one with hepatocellular carcinoma and two with cutaneous melanoma. Peripheral TCRbeta sequencing was intended to test whether TCR sequence diversity was altered and clonal T-cell expansion was caused by ivuxolimab. The paper describes the monotherapy dose-escalation part (N ≈ 52 patients) of the phase I trial of ivuxolimab. Beyond this particular receptor, the publication reports: On average, CD8+ T cells showed more expanded clones than CD4+ T cells after ivuxolimab. At doses of 0.1 to 3.0 mg/kg, clonal expansion of both CD4+ and CD8+ T cells in blood was seen between baseline and week 6. Low levels of normalized T-cell clonal expansion were also seen in some patients who did not respond. Which antigens the clonally expanded peripheral T cells were specific for was not determined. In the 0.1-3.0 mg/kg groups, partial responders had among the lowest normalized peripheral clonal expansion, particularly in CD8+ T cells.

This TCR derives from an adult with an advanced solid tumor such as melanoma, head and neck, liver or kidney cancer. Sequencing used CD4+ or CD8+ T cells sorted from blood, obtained in a trial of the OX40 agonist ivuxolimab.

This receptor has the CDR3 CASSDRAINYGYTF. The DNA is as follows: TGTGCCAGCAGCGACAGGGCTATTAACTATGGCTACACCTTC. The sequence is built from TRBV28 and TRBJ1-2, with 7 junctional bases fitting TRBD1. The germline V gene provides CDR1 MDHEN and CDR2 SYDVKM. Clipping removes 6 bases from V and 1 base from J, with 5 as the unmatched junction base count. Spanning cysteine to phenylalanine, the CDR3 consists of 14 amino acids. CDR3 DNA is the only sequence kept; it has 42 bases, read in frame from the first base.